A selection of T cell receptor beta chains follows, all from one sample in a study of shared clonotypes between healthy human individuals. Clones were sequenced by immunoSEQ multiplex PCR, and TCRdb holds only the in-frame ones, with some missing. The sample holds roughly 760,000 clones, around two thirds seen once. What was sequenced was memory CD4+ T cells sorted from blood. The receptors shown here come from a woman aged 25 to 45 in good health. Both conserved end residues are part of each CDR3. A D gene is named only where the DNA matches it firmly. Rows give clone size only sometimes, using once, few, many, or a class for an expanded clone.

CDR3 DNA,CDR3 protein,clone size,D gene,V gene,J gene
TGTGCCAGCAGTTTGTGGGGGATTAGTGGGGCCAACGTCCTGACTTTC,CASSLWGISGANVLTF,few,-,TRBV28,TRBJ2-6
TGTGCCAGCAGCCGCTATACTAGCGTCGGCAGCACCGGGGAGCTGTTTTTT,CASSRYTSVGSTGELFF,-,TRBD2,TRBV14,TRBJ2-2
TGTGCCAGCACCGACGGACTAGCGGGAGGTATTTACGAGCAGTACTTC,CASTDGLAGGIYEQYF,-,TRBD2,TRBV28,TRBJ2-7
TGTGCCAGCAGCCCCCTGGCGGGGGCATCCTACGAGCAGTACTTC,CASSPLAGASYEQYF,-,-,TRBV6-5,TRBJ2-7
TGTGCCAGCAGCCCGGAAGGGGTCCCGAACACTGAAGCTTTCTTT,CASSPEGVPNTEAFF,many,-,TRBV7-8,TRBJ1-1
TGTGCCAGCAGTTTAGGGACACTCAAGACCCAGTACTTC,CASSLGTLKTQYF,-,-,TRBV28,TRBJ2-5
TGTGCCAGCAGTCGGGGTAGCGGAAACACCGGGGAGCTGTTTTTT,CASSRGSGNTGELFF,-,-,TRBV6-5,TRBJ2-2
TGTGCCAGTACCAGGGACAGTGCATTTGAGCCCCAGCATTTT,CASTRDSAFEPQHF,-,TRBD1,TRBV19,TRBJ1-5
TGTGCCAGCAGTCCTACTAACCCTGGACTAGCGGGAGGGTACAATGAGCAGTTCTTC,CASSPTNPGLAGGYNEQFF,-,TRBD2,TRBV28,TRBJ2-1
TGTGCCAGCAGCTTTCGGGGGCGGAAAGGGGACGGCAATCAGCCCCAGCATTTT,CASSFRGRKGDGNQPQHF,-,-,TRBV7-2,TRBJ1-5
TGTGCCAGCAGTTCCAACATAATTACAGATACGCAGTATTTT,CASSSNIITDTQYF,-,-,TRBV27,TRBJ2-3
TGTGCCAGCAGCCGAATACCGGCGGGGGGTTCCTTAACCGGGGAGCTGTTTTTT,CASSRIPAGGSLTGELFF,-,TRBD2,TRBV27,TRBJ2-2
TGTGCCAGCAGCTTTGGCTACAATGAGCAGTTCTTC,CASSFGYNEQFF,few,-,TRBV11-2,TRBJ2-1
TGTGCCAGCAGTGGGACAGGGGTTCCCAAAAACATTCAGTACTTC,CASSGTGVPKNIQYF,once,TRBD1,TRBV25-1,TRBJ2-4
TGTGCCAGCAGCACGTTAGCGGGAGTAAGGGAGACCCAGTACTTC,CASSTLAGVRETQYF,few,-,TRBV21-1,TRBJ2-5
TGTGCCAGCAGCCCTCTAACAGGGTACCCCGTCTACGAGCAGTACTTC,CASSPLTGYPVYEQYF,-,-,TRBV28,TRBJ2-7
TGTGCCAGCTGGGACAGGGTAAGATCGAGGGGTGAAGCTTTCTTT,CASWDRVRSRGEAFF,-,TRBD1,TRBV5-5,TRBJ1-1
TGTGCCAGCAGTTGGACTAGCTGGAAGGACCCGTTCTTC,CASSWTSWKDPFF,-,TRBD2,TRBV6-6,TRBJ2-1
TGTGCCACCCGGACTAGCGGGAGGGCCCTGGAGACCCAGTACTTC,CATRTSGRALETQYF,-,TRBD2,TRBV19,TRBJ2-5
TGCGCCAGCAGCTTGGTTAGCGGGACAGTAGAGACCCAGTACTTC,CASSLVSGTVETQYF,-,-,TRBV5-1,TRBJ2-5
TGTGCCATCAGTGCAGGGGGCGAAGTTGGCTACACCTTC,CAISAGGEVGYTF,few,TRBD1,TRBV10-3,TRBJ1-2
TGTGCCAGCAGGTTGAAGGCTAGTGGAGCCTCCTACGAGCAGTACTTC,CASRLKASGASYEQYF,-,-,TRBV6-6,TRBJ2-7
TGTGCCACCAGCAGAGAGGTTGGGTATGGCTACACCTTC,CATSREVGYGYTF,-,-,TRBV15,TRBJ1-2
TGCACCAGCAGCCAAGATAAGTCCCTGAGGAGGGCCTCCCGCCTCTCCTACGAGCAGTACTTC,CTSSQDKSLRRASRLSYEQYF,-,-,TRBV1,TRBJ2-7
TGTGCCAGCTCACCGGAGACAGGGGGAACTGGGGCCAACGTCCTGACTTTC,CASSPETGGTGANVLTF,-,TRBD1,TRBV18,TRBJ2-6
TGTGCCAGCAGCTTGGTTTTTACTAGCGGGAGCTCTGAGCAGTTCTTC,CASSLVFTSGSSEQFF,-,TRBD2,TRBV5-6,TRBJ2-1
TGTGCCAGCATCAGGCGTAGCACAGATACGCAGTATTTT,CASIRRSTDTQYF,-,-,TRBV2,TRBJ2-3
TGTGCCAGCAGTCGGACCGGAGGGGGCTACACCTTC,CASSRTGGGYTF,many,-,TRBV6-5,TRBJ1-2
TGTGCCGGACGGGCGCGGCCTAATGAAAAACTGTTTTTT,CAGRARPNEKLFF,few,-,TRBV6-1,TRBJ1-4
TGTGCCAGCAGCGTAGATCTGTTGGGTTGGGGCGAGCAGTACTTC,CASSVDLLGWGEQYF,-,-,TRBV9,TRBJ2-7
TGTGCCAGCAGTTACTCTTACGGAGCTGGGGGGGAGCTGTTTTTT,CASSYSYGAGGELFF,-,-,TRBV6-5,TRBJ2-2
TGCGCCAGCAGCGGGACTAGCGGCTCCTACGAGCAGTACTTC,CASSGTSGSYEQYF,few,TRBD2,TRBV5-1,TRBJ2-7
TGTGCCAGCAGGGGGACCCCTCGGGAAGTCGCAGATACGCAGTATTTT,CASRGTPREVADTQYF,-,-,TRBV27,TRBJ2-3
TGTGCCAGCAGCCCAACGAGGACAGGGGACTATGGCTACACCTTC,CASSPTRTGDYGYTF,-,TRBD1,TRBV7-9,TRBJ1-2
TGTGCCAGCAGCTTAGCAAGGGGTTTGAACACTGAAGCTTTCTTT,CASSLARGLNTEAFF,few,-,TRBV7-9,TRBJ1-1
TGTGCCAGCAGCCAGACGGCGGGAGTTGAGAGTGAGCAGTTCTTC,CASSQTAGVESEQFF,-,TRBD2,TRBV7-9,TRBJ2-1
TGTGCCAGCAGCGTCCGGGACAGCGTCCTGGGCTACACCTTC,CASSVRDSVLGYTF,many,TRBD1,TRBV9,TRBJ1-2
TGTGCCAGCAGCCGAATGCGGGGGGCGAACACCGGGGAGCTGTTTTTT,CASSRMRGANTGELFF,-,TRBD2,TRBV14,TRBJ2-2
TGTGCCAGCAGCTTACCCTACAGCGGGAGCCGCTACGAGCAGTACTTC,CASSLPYSGSRYEQYF,-,TRBD2,TRBV7-2,TRBJ2-7
TGTGCCAGTCTCCGGGACAGGTACTCTGGGGCCAACGTCCTGACTTTC,CASLRDRYSGANVLTF,-,TRBD1,TRBV19,TRBJ2-6
TGTGCCAGCAGCCCATCAGGGGGCAATGAGCAGTTCTTC,CASSPSGGNEQFF,-,TRBD1,TRBV27,TRBJ2-1
TGTGCCTGGAGGGACGACAGGGTGGCCTATGGCTACACCTTC,CAWRDDRVAYGYTF,-,TRBD1,TRBV30,TRBJ1-2
TGTGCCAGCAGTGAACGCAGCTCGGGGCAGTACTTC,CASSERSSGQYF,-,-,TRBV2,TRBJ2-7
TGTGCCAGCAGCAAAAGTGCCCCCGGAGACTATGGCTACACCTTC,CASSKSAPGDYGYTF,-,-,TRBV21-1,TRBJ1-2
TGTGCCAGCAGCTTAGGCCAGGGGCGAGCTGAGCAGTTCTTC,CASSLGQGRAEQFF,-,-,TRBV7-9,TRBJ2-1
TGTGCCAGCAGCTCCGGGGAATTTGTCGGGCAGTTCTTC,CASSSGEFVGQFF,-,-,TRBV7-2,TRBJ2-1
TGTGCCACCAGCAAGGACAGGGGGCCCTACGAGCAGTACTTC,CATSKDRGPYEQYF,-,TRBD1,TRBV15,TRBJ2-7
TGTGCCAGCGGCCGGACAGCAACTAATGAAAAACTGTTTTTT,CASGRTATNEKLFF,-,-,TRBV28,TRBJ1-4
TGTGCCAGCACCGAACCAGGGGTTCAGCCCCAGCATTTT,CASTEPGVQPQHF,-,-,TRBV2,TRBJ1-5
TGTGCCAGCAGCTACGCCGTACTAACCGGGATAACCGGGGAGCTGTTTTTT,CASSYAVLTGITGELFF,-,-,TRBV7-2,TRBJ2-2
TGTGCCAGCAGTCCACTAGCGGGAGCTGGCGAGCAGTACTTC,CASSPLAGAGEQYF,-,TRBD2,TRBV2,TRBJ2-7
TGTGCCAGCTCACCCGGGGCCTGGGGATCTGGCTACACCTTC,CASSPGAWGSGYTF,-,-,TRBV18,TRBJ1-2